Following are 2 T cell receptor beta chains from one sample sequenced in a study of T-cell reconstitution after alpha-beta-depleted transplantation in children (TCRdb year 2016). Library method: PCR. The instrument given in TCRdb is Illumina HiSeq 2500. To normalize quantification of the TCRbeta repertoire, the TCR libraries were built with molecular barcoding that relied on unique molecular identifiers. In-frame beta chains were kept once TCRdb had trimmed the public reads at Q25 with fastp and called clones with MiXCR. Duplicate CDR3 protein sequences are folded into a single record with the most common DNA and genes. This sample lists more than 90,000 distinct CDR3 sequences; approximately 10% were detected once. Nearly 35% of the sample lies in the top ten. Taken with the paper, the label for treatment or condition translates to: allogeneic hematopoietic cell transplantation with graft depleted of TCRalphabeta T cells and CD19 B cells.

This sample comprised PBMCs, obtained before TCRalphabeta/CD19-depleted stem cell transplant. Receptor source: a boy aged 2 to 9 with acute lymphoblastic leukemia, due to receive a stem cell transplant.

With regard to this clonotype: Sequence at one end of the junction differs from germline and may be a read error. The chain joins TRBV7-9 to TRBJ2-1, with 8 nucleotides matching TRBD1. Looked up from germline, CDR1 is SEHNR and CDR2 is FQNEAQ (reference sequence). This CDR3 region has 13 residues. This chain's CDR3 is CASSLVVRDRSLF. The CDR3 DNA follows: TGTGCCAGCAGCTTAGTGGTTAGGGACAGGTCTCTCTTT.

This clonotype occurred many times. This chain uses TRBV20-1 with TRBJ1-2, with 7 positions matching TRBD1. Germline CDR1 and CDR2: DFQATT and SNEGSKA (reference sequence). The CDR3 is 15 residues long. J was trimmed by 4 bases and V by 4 bases; bases with no gene match: 12. DNA of the CDR3: TGCAGTGCTATTTCAGGGGGATGGGGTGGCTATGGCTACACCTTC. Its protein is CSAISGGWGGYGYTF.